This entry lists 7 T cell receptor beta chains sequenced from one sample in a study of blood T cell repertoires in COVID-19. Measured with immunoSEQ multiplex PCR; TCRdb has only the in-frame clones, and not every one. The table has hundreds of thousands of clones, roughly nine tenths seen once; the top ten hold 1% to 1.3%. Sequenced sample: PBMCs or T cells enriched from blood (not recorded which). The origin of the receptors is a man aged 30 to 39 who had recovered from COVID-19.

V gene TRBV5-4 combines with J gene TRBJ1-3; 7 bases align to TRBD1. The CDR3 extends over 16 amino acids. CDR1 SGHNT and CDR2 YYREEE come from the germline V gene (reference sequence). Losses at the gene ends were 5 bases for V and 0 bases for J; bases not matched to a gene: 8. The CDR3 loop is CASSTGTDSSGNTIYF. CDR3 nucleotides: TGTGCCAGCAGTACCGGGACAGACAGCTCTGGAAACACCATATATTTT. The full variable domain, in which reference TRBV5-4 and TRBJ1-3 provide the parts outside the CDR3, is ETGVTQSPTHLIKTRGQQVTLRCSSQSGHNTVSWYQQALGQGPQFIFQYYREEENGRGNFPPRFSGLQFPNYSSELNVNALELDDSALYLCASSTGTDSSGNTIYFGEGSWLTVV.

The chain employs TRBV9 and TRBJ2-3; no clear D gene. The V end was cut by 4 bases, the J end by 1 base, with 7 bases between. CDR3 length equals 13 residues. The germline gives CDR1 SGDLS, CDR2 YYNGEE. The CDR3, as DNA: TGTGCCAGCAGCCCAGTCGGCACAGATACGCAGTATTTT. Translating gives CASSPVGTDTQYF.

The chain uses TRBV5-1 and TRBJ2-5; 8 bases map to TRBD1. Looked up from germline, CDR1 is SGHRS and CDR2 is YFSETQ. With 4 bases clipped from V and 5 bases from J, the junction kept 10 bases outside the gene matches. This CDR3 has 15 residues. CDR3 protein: CASSTGTGAAETQYF. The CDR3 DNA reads TGCGCCAGCAGCACCGGGACAGGTGCGGCGGAGACCCAGTACTTC.

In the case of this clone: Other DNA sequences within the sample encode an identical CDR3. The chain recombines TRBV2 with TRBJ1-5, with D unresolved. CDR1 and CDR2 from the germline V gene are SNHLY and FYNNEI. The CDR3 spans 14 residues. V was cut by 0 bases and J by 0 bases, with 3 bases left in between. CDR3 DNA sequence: TGTGCCAGCAGTGAAGCTTATAGCAATCAGCCCCAGCATTTT. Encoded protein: CASSEAYSNQPQHF.

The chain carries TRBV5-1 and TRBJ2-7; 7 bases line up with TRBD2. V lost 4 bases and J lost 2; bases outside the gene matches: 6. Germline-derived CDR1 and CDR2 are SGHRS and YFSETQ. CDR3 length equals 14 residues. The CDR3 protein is CASSPAGKAYEQYF. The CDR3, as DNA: TGCGCCAGCAGCCCAGCGGGAAAGGCCTACGAGCAGTACTTC.

The CDR3 bases are TGTGCCAGCAGTATAACAGGGGAAATCTATGGCTACACCTTC. Translating gives CASSITGEIYGYTF. The chain uses TRBV28 and TRBJ1-2; 7 nucleotides line up with TRBD1. This CDR3 spans 14 amino acids. Per germline, CDR1 MDHEN and CDR2 SYDVKM. V was clipped by 5 bases and J by 4 bases; unmatched bases: 7.

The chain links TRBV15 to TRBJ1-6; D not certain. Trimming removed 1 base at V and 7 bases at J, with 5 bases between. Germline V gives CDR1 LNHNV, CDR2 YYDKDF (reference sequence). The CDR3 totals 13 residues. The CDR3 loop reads CATSRGGNSPLHF. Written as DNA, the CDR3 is TGTGCCACCAGCAGAGGCGGCAATTCACCCCTCCACTTT. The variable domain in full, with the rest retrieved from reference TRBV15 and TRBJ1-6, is DAMVIQNPRYQVTQFGKPVTLSCSQTLNHNVMYWYQQKSSQAPKLLFHYYDKDFNNEADTPDNFQSRRPNTSFCFLDIRSPGLGDTAMYLCATSRGGNSPLHFGNGTRLTVT.